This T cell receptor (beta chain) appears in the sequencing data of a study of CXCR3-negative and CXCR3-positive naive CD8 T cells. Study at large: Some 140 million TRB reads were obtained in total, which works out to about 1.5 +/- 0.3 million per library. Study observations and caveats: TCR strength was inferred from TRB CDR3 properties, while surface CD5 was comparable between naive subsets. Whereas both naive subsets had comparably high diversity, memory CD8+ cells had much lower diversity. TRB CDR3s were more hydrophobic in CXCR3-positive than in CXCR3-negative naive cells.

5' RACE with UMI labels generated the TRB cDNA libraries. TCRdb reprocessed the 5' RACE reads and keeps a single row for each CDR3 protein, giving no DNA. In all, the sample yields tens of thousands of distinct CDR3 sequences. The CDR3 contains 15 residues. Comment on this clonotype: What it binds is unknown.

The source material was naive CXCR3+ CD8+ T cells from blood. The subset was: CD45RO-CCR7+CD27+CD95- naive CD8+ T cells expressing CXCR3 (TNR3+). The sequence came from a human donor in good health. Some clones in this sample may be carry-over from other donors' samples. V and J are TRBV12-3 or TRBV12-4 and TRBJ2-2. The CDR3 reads CASRRDPSFTGELFF.